This TCR beta chain was documented in a study of cytomegalovirus exposure and HLA in healthy donors. CDR3 size: 16 residues. The germline CDR1 and CDR2 sequences are SGHNT and YYREEE (reference sequence). Trimming at V came to 6 bases and at J to 7 bases, leaving 11 bases not matched to a gene. PCR used 60 Vbeta primers and 13 Jbeta primers. TCRdb's table, derived via immunoSEQ multiplex PCR, lists solely in-frame clones and lacks some. The data show about 130,000 clones, 74% seen once. The table lists this clone with a few counts. The specimen was PBMCs. The sequence derives from a woman aged 50 to 60 in good health and CMV-seropositive. The chain recombines TRBV5-4 with TRBJ2-1; 12 positions match TRBD2. CDR3 region: CASTVKLAGGLNEQFF. In DNA form, the CDR3 reads TGTGCCAGCACCGTAAAGCTAGCGGGGGGGCTTAATGAGCAGTTCTTC.